This T cell receptor (beta chain) was captured in a study of regulatory T cells in long-lasting Graves disease. TCR beta libraries were built with iRepertoire HTBI primers and Arm-PCR of CDR3 regions. MiXCR, applied by TCRdb to the multiplex PCR reads, yields one record per CDR3 protein. The data contain some 460,000 distinct CDR3 sequences, 15% to 20% of them singletons. Note on this clonotype: Its matching antigen is unknown.

The CDR3 length is 13 residues. Trimming took off 2 bases at V and 7 bases at J, with 11 bases between the two ends. CDR1 is SEHNR, CDR2 FQNEAQ, per germline (reference sequence). Stated time point: newly diagnosed GD, antithyroid drugs for less than 3 months. PBMCs provided the RNA from which the TCR library was made. Peripheral blood, approximately 9 milliliters per patient, was collected in EDTA tubes. Findings of the study overall: Peripheral blood, not thyroid tissue, was the sole material studied.

These data were also reused for a study on T cells in Graves' hyperthyroidism and ophthalmopathy.

The chain recombines TRBV7-9 with TRBJ2-5; D uncertain. Material: peripheral blood mononuclear cells (PBMCs), obtained at new diagnosis, from a patient treated with antithyroid drugs. The clonotype was recovered from a man aged 40-49 years with Graves disease. The CDR3 nucleotides are TGTGCCAGCAGCTTATTAGACCATGGGACCCAGTACTTC. This gives the protein CASSLLDHGTQYF.